The T cell receptor (beta chain) described here comes from a study of identical twins. Study findings and constraints: Out-of-frame alpha sequences common to twins exhibited a surplus of low generation probability. Cord blood beta clonotypes present at high abundance carried fewer insertions; no such pattern appeared in memory repertoires. Conclusions were drawn cross-sectionally by statistical analysis, without following the same donors.

Trimming took off 5 bases at V and 2 bases at J, with 17 bases between the two ends. Germline-derived CDR1 and CDR2 are SGHAT and FQNNGV. The CDR3 spans 16 residues. A universal primer site arose from template switching, and cDNA bore unique molecular identifiers. One entry per CDR3 protein results from TCRdb running MiXCR on the 5' RACE reads. The profile shows about 530,000 distinct CDR3 sequences, roughly 15% of them singletons. This clonotype has just a few counts. Antigen unknown. This same sample was also part of a study on yellow fever vaccine responses in identical twins.

This sequence was found in a woman aged 18 to 35 in good health. Sequencing was done on a sample of CD4+ T cells sorted from blood. The chain is built from TRBV11-2 and TRBJ2-3; D ambiguous. DNA of the CDR3: TGTGCCAGCAGCAAAGGGCCCGCGAGAAACACAGATACGCAGTATTTT. The encoded protein is CASSKGPARNTDTQYF.